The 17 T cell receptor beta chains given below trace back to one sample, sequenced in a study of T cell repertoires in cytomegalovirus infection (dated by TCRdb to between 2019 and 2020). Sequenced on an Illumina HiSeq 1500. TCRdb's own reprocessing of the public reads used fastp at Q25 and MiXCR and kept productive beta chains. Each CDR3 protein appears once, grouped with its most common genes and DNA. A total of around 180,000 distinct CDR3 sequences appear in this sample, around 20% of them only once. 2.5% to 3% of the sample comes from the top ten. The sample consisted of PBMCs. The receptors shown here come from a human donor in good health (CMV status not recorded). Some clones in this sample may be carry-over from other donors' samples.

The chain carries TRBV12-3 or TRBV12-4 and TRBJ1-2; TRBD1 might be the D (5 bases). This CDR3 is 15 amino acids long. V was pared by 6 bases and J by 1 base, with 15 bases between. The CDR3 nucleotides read TGTGCCAGCAGGAGGGGTTCAGGGAATAACTATGGCTACACCTTC. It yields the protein CASRRGSGNNYGYTF.

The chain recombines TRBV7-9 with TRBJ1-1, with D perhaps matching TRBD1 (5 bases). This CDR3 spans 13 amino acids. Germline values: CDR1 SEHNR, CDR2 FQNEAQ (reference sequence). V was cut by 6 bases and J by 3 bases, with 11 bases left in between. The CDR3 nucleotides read TGTGCCAGCAGGCCCCGGGGGGACACTGAAGCTTTCTTT. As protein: CASRPRGDTEAFF.

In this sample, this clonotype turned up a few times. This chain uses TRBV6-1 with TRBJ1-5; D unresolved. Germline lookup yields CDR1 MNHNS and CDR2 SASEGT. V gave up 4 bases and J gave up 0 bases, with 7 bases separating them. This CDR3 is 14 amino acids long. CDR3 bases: TGTGCCAGCAGTGTCAGTAATAGCAATCAGCCCCAGCATTTT. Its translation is CASSVSNSNQPQHF.

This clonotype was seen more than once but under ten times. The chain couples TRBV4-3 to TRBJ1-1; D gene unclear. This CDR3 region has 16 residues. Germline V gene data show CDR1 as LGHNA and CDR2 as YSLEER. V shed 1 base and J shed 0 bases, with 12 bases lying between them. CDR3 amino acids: CASSQVEGSMNTEAFF. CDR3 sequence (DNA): TGCGCCAGCAGCCAAGTGGAGGGATCTATGAACACTGAAGCTTTCTTT.

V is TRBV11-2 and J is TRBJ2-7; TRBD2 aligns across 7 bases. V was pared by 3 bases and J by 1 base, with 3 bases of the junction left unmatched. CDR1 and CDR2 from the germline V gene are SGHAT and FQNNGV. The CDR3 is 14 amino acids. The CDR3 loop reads CASSFAGRSYEQYF. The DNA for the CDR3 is TGTGCCAGCAGCTTTGCCGGGAGGTCCTACGAGCAGTACTTC.

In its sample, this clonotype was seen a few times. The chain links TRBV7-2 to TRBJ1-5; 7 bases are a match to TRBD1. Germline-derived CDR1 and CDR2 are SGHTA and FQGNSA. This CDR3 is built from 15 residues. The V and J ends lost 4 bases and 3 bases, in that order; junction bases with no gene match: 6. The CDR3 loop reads CASSWTGQNNQPQHF. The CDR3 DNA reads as TGTGCCAGCAGCTGGACGGGACAGAACAATCAGCCCCAGCATTTT.

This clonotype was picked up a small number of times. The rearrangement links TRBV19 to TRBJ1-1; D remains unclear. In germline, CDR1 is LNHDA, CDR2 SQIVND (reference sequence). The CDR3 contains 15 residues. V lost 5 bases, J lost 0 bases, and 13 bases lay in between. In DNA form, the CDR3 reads TGTGCCAGTAGTTCTCATGACCGATTGAACACTGAAGCTTTCTTT. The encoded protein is CASSSHDRLNTEAFF.

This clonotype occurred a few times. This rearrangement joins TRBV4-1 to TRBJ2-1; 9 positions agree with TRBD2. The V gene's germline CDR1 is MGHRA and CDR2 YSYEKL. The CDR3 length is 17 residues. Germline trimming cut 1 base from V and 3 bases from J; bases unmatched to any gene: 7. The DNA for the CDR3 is TGCGCCAGCAGCCAAGTAATAGCGGGGGAAGACTACAATGAGCAGTTCTTC. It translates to CASSQVIAGEDYNEQFF.

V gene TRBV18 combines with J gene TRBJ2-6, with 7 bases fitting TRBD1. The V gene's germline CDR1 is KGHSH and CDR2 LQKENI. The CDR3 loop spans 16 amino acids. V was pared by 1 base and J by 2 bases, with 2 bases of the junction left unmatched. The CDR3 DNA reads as TGTGCCAGCTCACCACAGGGGGCCCCTGGGGCCAACGTCCTGACTTTC. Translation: CASSPQGAPGANVLTF.

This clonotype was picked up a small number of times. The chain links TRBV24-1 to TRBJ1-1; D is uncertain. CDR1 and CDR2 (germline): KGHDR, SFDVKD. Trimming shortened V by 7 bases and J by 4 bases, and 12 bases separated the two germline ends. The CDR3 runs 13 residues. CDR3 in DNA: TGTGCCACCAGAAACGAGGGCGGCACTGAAGCTTTCTTT. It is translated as CATRNEGGTEAFF.

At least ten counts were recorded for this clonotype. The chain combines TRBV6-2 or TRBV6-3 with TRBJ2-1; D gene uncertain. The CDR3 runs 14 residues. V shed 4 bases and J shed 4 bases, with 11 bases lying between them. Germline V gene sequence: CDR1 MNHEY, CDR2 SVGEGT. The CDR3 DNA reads TGTGCCAGCAGTTGGTACGGAGTATACAATGAGCAGTTCTTC. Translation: CASSWYGVYNEQFF.

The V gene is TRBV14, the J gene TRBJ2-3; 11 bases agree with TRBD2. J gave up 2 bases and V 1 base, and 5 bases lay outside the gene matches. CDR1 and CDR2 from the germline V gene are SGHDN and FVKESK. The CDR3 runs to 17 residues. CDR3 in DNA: TGTGCCAGCAGCCAAGCGTGGGGACTAGCGGTCACAGATACGCAGTATTTT. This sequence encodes CASSQAWGLAVTDTQYF.

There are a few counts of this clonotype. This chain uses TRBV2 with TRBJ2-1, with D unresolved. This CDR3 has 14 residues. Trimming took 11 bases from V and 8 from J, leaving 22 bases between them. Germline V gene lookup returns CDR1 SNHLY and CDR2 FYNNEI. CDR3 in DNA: TGTGCCGTCGAAAGGCCCAAAGAAGAGGATGAGCAGTTCTTC. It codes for CAVERPKEEDEQFF.

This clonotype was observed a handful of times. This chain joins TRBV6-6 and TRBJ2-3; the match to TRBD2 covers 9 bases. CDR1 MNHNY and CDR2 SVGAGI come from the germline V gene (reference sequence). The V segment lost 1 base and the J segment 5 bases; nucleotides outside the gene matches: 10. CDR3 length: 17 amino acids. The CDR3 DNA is TGTGCCAGCAGTTACTTCCCCCAGCGGGGGGAAATAGATACGCAGTATTTT. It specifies CASSYFPQRGEIDTQYF.

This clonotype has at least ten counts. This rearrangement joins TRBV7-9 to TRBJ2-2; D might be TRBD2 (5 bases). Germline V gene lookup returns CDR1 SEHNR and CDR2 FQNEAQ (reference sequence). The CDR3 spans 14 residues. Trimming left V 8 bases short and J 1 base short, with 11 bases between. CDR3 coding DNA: TGTGCCAGCGACCGGGATCTGAACACCGGGGAGCTGTTTTTT. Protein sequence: CASDRDLNTGELFF.

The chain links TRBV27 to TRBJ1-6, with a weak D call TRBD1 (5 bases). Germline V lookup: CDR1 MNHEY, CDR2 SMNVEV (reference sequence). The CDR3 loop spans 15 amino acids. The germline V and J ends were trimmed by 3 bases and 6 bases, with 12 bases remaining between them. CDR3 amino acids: CASSFVAGANSPLHF. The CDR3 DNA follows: TGTGCCAGCAGTTTTGTCGCCGGGGCTAATTCACCCCTCCACTTT.

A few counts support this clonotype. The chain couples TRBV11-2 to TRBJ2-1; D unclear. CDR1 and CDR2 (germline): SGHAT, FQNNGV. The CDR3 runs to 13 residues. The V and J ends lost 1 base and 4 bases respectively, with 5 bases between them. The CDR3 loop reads CASSLARYNEQFF. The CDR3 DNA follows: TGTGCCAGCAGCTTAGCTAGATACAATGAGCAGTTCTTC.